This T cell receptor (beta chain) was recovered during a study of blood T cells in healthy people across ages. V lost 6 bases to trimming and J lost 7 bases; unmatched junction nucleotides: 15. This CDR3 has 15 residues. The germline CDR1 and CDR2 sequences are DFQATT and SNEGSKA (reference sequence). Sample-barcoded 5' priming and a J-beta primer mix drove a second PCR of roughly 7 to 11 cycles. TCRdb analysed the 5' RACE reads with MiXCR anew, one entry per CDR3 protein. This table has 790,000 or so distinct CDR3 sequences, more than 55% appearing once. This clonotype was seen a few times. Its matching antigen is unknown. Whole-study results and caveats: The fall in TCR beta diversity per million T cells was roughly linear with age.

Specimen: blood. The receptor's source is a middle-aged man in good health. This rearrangement joins TRBV20-1 to TRBJ1-2; 9 bases are shared with TRBD1. CDR3 loop: CSAEPTGGIFRGYTF. In DNA form, the CDR3 reads TGCAGTGCCGAACCAACAGGGGGCATTTTTCGTGGCTACACCTTC.